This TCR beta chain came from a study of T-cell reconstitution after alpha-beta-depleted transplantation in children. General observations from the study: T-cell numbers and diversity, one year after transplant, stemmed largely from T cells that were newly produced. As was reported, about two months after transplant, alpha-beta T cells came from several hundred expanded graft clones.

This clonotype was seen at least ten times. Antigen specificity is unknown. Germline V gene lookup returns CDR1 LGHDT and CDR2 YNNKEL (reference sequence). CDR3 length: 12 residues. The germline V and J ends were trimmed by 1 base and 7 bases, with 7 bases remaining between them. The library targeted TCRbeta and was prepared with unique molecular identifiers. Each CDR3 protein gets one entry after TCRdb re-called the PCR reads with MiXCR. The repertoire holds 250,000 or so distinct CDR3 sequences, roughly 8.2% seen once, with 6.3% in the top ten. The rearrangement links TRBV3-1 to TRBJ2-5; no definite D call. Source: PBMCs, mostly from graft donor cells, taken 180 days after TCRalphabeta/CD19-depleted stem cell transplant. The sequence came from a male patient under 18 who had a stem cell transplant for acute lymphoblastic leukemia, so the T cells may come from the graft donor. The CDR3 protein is CASSQAQRTQYF. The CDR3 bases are TGTGCCAGCAGCCAAGCCCAGCGGACCCAGTACTTC.